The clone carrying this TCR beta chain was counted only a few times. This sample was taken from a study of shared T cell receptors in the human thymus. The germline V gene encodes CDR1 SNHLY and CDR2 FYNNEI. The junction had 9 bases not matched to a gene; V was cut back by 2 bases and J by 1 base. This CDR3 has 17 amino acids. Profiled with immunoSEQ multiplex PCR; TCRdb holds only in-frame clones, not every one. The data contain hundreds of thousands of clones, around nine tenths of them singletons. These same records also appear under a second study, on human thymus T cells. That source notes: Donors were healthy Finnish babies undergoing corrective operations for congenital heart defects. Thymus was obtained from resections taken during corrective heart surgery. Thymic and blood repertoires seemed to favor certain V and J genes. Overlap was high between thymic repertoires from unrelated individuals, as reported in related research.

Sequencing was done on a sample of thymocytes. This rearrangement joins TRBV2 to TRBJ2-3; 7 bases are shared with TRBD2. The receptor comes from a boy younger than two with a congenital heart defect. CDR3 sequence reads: CASSEMGGPRRTDTQYF. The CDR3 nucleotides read TGTGCCAGCAGTGAAATGGGAGGGCCTCGCCGCACAGATACGCAGTATTTT.